One and the same sample provided the 5 T cell receptor beta chains below, sequenced in a study of human CD8 memory T cell subsets. UMI-labeled 5' RACE generated the TCR beta libraries. Reprocessing the 5' RACE reads, TCRdb reports a single entry for every CDR3 protein and omits DNA. This repertoire includes about 17,000 distinct CDR3 sequences. The material sequenced was CD8+ T cells from PBMCs. All receptors come from a human donor in good health.

The chain joins TRBV29-1 to TRBJ2-1; TCRdb calls TRBD1, which cannot be checked without DNA. Germline V CDR1 and CDR2: SQVTM, ANQGSEA. This CDR3 is built from 12 residues. CDR3 amino acids: CSVSSGGNEQFF.

The V and J genes are TRBV5-1 and TRBJ2-1; TCRdb names TRBD2, which stays unverified in the absence of DNA. Germline assignment: CDR1 SGHRS and CDR2 YFSETQ. This CDR3 spans 15 amino acids. CDR3 amino acids: CASSRGWGGDNEQFF.

This clonotype is deemed medium-sized by its frequency. The rearrangement joins TRBV7-6 to TRBJ2-7; the TCRdb D gene call, TRBD1, has no DNA to confirm it. Per the germline V gene, CDR1 is SGHVS and CDR2 is FNYEAQ. The CDR3 spans 14 residues. The chain's CDR3 is CASSLGPGSYEQYF.

The rearrangement links TRBV6-2 or TRBV6-3 to TRBJ2-5; no DNA is available, so the TRBD2 call from TCRdb remains unchecked. Per the germline V gene, CDR1 is MNHEY and CDR2 is SVGEGT. The CDR3 covers 15 residues. The CDR3 loop reads CASSVLAGEQETQYF.

The chain's CDR3 is CASNKQPSWTSQETQYF. The gene calls are TRBV6-2 or TRBV6-3 and TRBJ2-5. Germline assignment: CDR1 MNHEY and CDR2 SVGEGT. CDR3 length: 17 amino acids.